This TCR beta chain appears in the sequencing data of a study of blood T cell repertoires in COVID-19. Study information: The United States, Italy and Spain supplied acute and convalescent COVID-19 samples. PBMCs, B-cell-depleted T cells, or T cells were the source of the cDNA or gDNA that made up the material.

One Seattle source followed patients from active infection through their disease course. Authors' data handling: Amplifying reference gene primers gave estimates of nucleated cell counts. Here immunoSEQ multiplex PCR was the method, and the copy in TCRdb shows in-frame clones only, minus some. The D gene and trimming were derived from the DNA, and the V and J assignments and clone size from that table. Among over 70,000 clones listed, 75% to 85% were seen once. The CDR3 sequence is 13 residues long. Germline CDR1 LNHDA, CDR2 SQIVND (reference sequence). V shed 5 bases, J shed 6 bases, and the junction held 3 bases outside the gene matches.

The receptor was isolated from a man aged 25 to 45 with COVID-19, enrolled during active disease. This chain uses TRBV19 with TRBJ2-2, with 7 nucleotides matching TRBD1. Sequencing input: peripheral blood. In DNA form, the CDR3 reads TGTGCCAGTAGTCCGGGACAGTCCGGGGAGCTGTTTTTT. As protein: CASSPGQSGELFF.